The rows below give T cell receptor beta chains drawn from one sample of a study of control samples from healthy donors and cancer patients. TCRdb's copy holds only in-frame clones and misses some; the assay was immunoSEQ multiplex PCR. The table lists about 100,000 clones, approximately 80% of them singletons. Sequenced: blood. These receptors were taken from a man aged 25-45 years in good health. Each CDR3 is given without its conserved first and last residue.

TRBV10-3 AIRAGGSPDTQY
TRBV6-5 ASSVQGLQGTQY
TRBV24-1 ATSVGTGTDTQY
TRBV7-6 ASSLSGQGGLGTQY
TRBV7-8 ASSLASAGANVLT
TRBV2 ASRGAGGVGTEAF
TRBV6-6 ASSYSQGPGANVLT
TRBV19 ASRKRQGFGNTGELF
TRBV7-9 ASSSGRDTDTQY
TRBV3-1/TRBV3-2 ASSQLTGGYTDTQY
TRBV19 ASSIPAGGNQPQH
TRBV6-1 ASSEWDRGLGANVLT
TRBV5-4 ASSLEGSSGNTIY
TRBV5-1 ASSGGNYGYT
TRBV30 AWSVQQVNTEAF
TRBV6-6 ASRSYEGHGVGYT
TRBV2 ASSGKYEQY
TRBV5-1 ASRMDVSRSGYT
TRBV5-4 ASRLAGVGDTQY
TRBV18 ASSPWNQGAGELF
TRBV10-3 AISVGQGNTEAF
TRBV9 ASSRRDREDEKLF
TRBV18 ASSPYPGAGKTEAF
TRBV24-1 ATSAPGANEQF
TRBV10-2 ASSEAGQSNQPQH
TRBV5-1 ASIPGQSYQPQH
TRBV6-5 ASAPGHHNYGYT
TRBV11-2 ASSLGSLVDSPLH
TRBV5-1 ASSESTENYGYT
TRBV6-5 ASRLTANYGYT
TRBV5-6 ASSLVTRRSDYGYT
TRBV5-6 ASSLEGAVYNSPLH
TRBV6-5 ASRLGGDQPQH
TRBV19 ASSIGTAGYT
TRBV6-1 ASSETLGTEAF
TRBV5-6 ASSLQQVGHGYT
TRBV19 ASSIRAGGNDEQF
TRBV5-4 ASSLGGVNNEQF
TRBV10-2 ASSEGDIEYGYT
TRBV7-9 ASSVHPYEQY
TRBV5-1 ASSSGTGGGYT
TRBV12-3/TRBV12-4 ASSLYNEQF
TRBV2 ASSEVGDSEQPQH
TRBV6-5 ASTLRGLSQPQH
TRBV28 ASSLNRDFNQPQH
TRBV30 AWSQPTDYVYEQY